This paragraph covers one T cell receptor (beta chain) sequence. No antigen is known for it. Primers: 60 Vbeta forward and 13 Jbeta reverse. This table comes from immunoSEQ multiplex PCR, and its TCRdb copy is limited to in-frame clones, with some not included. This sample's table reports under 150,000 clones. The source of the sample is a study of cytomegalovirus exposure and HLA in healthy donors. Study-wide points: In a later analysis, common viral pathogens appeared linked to several of the most significant clusters. Some public TCRs appeared in many individuals, while most sequences were rare.

Germline CDR1 reads MDHEN; CDR2 reads SYDVKM. V lost 2 bases and J lost 4; bases outside the gene matches: 8. There are 17 residues in the CDR3. Material: PBMCs. This TCR came from a woman aged 55-70 years in good health and CMV-seronegative. The chain uses TRBV28 and TRBJ2-3; 11 bases map to TRBD2. CDR3 loop: CASSLEMLAGGADTQYF. Written as DNA, the CDR3 is TGTGCCAGCAGTTTAGAAATGCTAGCGGGGGGTGCAGATACGCAGTATTTT.